The 27 T cell receptor beta chains given below trace back to one sample, sequenced in a study of T cells after yellow fever vaccination. TCRdb independently ran MiXCR on the 5' RACE reads; one entry per CDR3 protein. The table shows nearly 550,000 distinct CDR3 sequences, with less than 20% occurring only once. Sequences were derived from PBMCs, sampled 15 days after the yellow fever booster vaccination. All receptors derive from a man aged 25-45 years who received the YFV17D yellow fever vaccine.

Within the sample, this clonotype is medium-sized. This chain uses TRBV7-6 with TRBJ2-7, with D perhaps assigned TRBD1 or TRBD2 (5 bases each). CDR3 length equals 13 residues. V lost 8 bases to trimming and J lost 2 bases, with 13 bases between them. Germline V gives CDR1 SGHVS, CDR2 FNYEAQ. The CDR3 nucleotides read TGTGCCAGCGGCCGGGACCATACCTACGAGCAGTACTTC. Its protein product is CASGRDHTYEQYF. The entire variable domain, with the rest obtained from reference TRBV7-6 and TRBJ2-7, is as follows: GAGVSQSPRYKVTKRGQDVALRCDPISGHVSLYWYRQALGQGPEFLTYFNYEAQQDKSGLPNDRFSAERPEGSISTLTIQRTEQRDSAMYRCASGRDHTYEQYFGPGTRLTVT.

This clonotype was observed a few times. J is TRBJ2-7 and V is TRBV28; no clear D. This CDR3 spans 14 amino acids. Deletions cut 4 bases from V and 3 bases from J, with 13 bases between. The germline CDR1 and CDR2 sequences are MDHEN and SYDVKM. The CDR3 DNA follows: TGTGCCAGCAGTTCACCCATGAGTATCTACGAGCAGTACTTC. Translation: CASSSPMSIYEQYF.

V gene TRBV12-3 or TRBV12-4 combines with J gene TRBJ2-3, with 12 bases aligning to TRBD2. CDR3 length equals 15 residues. The trim removed 5 bases at V and 11 bases at J, leaving 11 bases unmatched. CDR3 in amino acids: CASSEPGLAGRMQYF. For the CDR3, the DNA is TGTGCCAGCAGTGAACCGGGACTAGCGGGTAGGATGCAGTATTTT.

This clonotype turned up a few times. The chain employs TRBV7-7 and TRBJ2-1; 7 bases fit TRBD1. CDR3 size: 10 residues. The germline gives CDR1 SSHAT, CDR2 FNYEAQ (reference sequence). J was trimmed by 12 bases and V by 10 bases; bases with no gene match: 6. The CDR3, as DNA: TGTGCCAACGACAGGGTCGGGCAGTTCTTC. It encodes CANDRVGQFF.

V usage is TRBV5-1 and J usage is TRBJ2-1; D is uncertain. Trimming cost V 0 bases and J 3 bases, with 10 bases left between them. The CDR3 is made up of 15 amino acids. Germline CDR1 and CDR2: SGHRS and YFSETQ. The CDR3: CASSLDHFFYNEQFF. As DNA, the CDR3 is TGCGCCAGCAGCTTGGACCATTTCTTCTACAATGAGCAGTTCTTC.

The V and J genes are TRBV12-3 or TRBV12-4 and TRBJ2-5; 13 nucleotides agree with TRBD2. The CDR3 is 17 residues long. The trim removed 3 bases at V and 6 bases at J, leaving 10 bases unmatched. The CDR3 here is CASSFRTSGSFSKTQYF. CDR3 coding DNA: TGTGCCAGCAGTTTTAGGACTAGCGGGAGTTTTTCGAAGACCCAGTACTTC.

This clonotype turned up a few times. The genes are TRBV27 and TRBJ2-3; TRBD2 agrees at 11 bases. V lost 2 bases and J lost 5; bases outside the gene matches: 6. The V gene's germline CDR1 is MNHEY and CDR2 SMNVEV (reference sequence). The CDR3 extends over 16 amino acids. Here the CDR3 reads CASSLTSGRWVDTQYF. DNA of the CDR3: TGTGCCAGCAGTTTAACTAGCGGGAGATGGGTAGATACGCAGTATTTT.

This clonotype was counted ten times or more. The chain couples TRBV20-1 to TRBJ2-7; D remains unclear. Trimming took off 6 bases at V and 5 bases at J, with 20 bases between the two ends. The CDR3 covers 14 residues. CDR1 and CDR2 (germline): DFQATT, SNEGSKA (reference sequence). CDR3 protein: CSATRPMLSDEQYF. CDR3 DNA: TGCAGTGCCACCCGACCCATGCTGAGCGACGAGCAGTACTTC.

J is TRBJ2-1 and V is TRBV5-6; D call uncertain. The CDR3 consists of 11 residues. Germline-derived CDR1 and CDR2 are SGHDT and YYEEEE. V was clipped by 7 bases and J by 6 bases, with 8 bases between them. CDR3 residues: CASLTANEQFF. Here the CDR3 DNA reads TGTGCCAGCCTAACCGCCAATGAGCAGTTCTTC.

The chain is built from TRBV29-1 and TRBJ1-4; D is possibly TRBD1 (5 bases). CDR1 and CDR2 (germline): SQVTM, ANQGSEA. V was clipped by 7 bases and J by 8 bases, with 14 bases between them. This CDR3 is built from 12 residues. The chain's CDR3 is CSAWEGAEKLFF. CDR3 nucleotides: TGCAGCGCATGGGAAGGGGCGGAAAAACTGTTTTTT.

The CDR3, as DNA: TGCGCCACCTCAAGTACCTACAATGAGCAGTTCTTC. Translation: CATSSTYNEQFF. V is TRBV10-2 and J is TRBJ2-1; D is ambiguous. Trimming shortened V by 10 bases and J by 2 bases, and 9 bases separated the two germline ends. The CDR3 has 12 residues. Germline lookup yields CDR1 WSHSY and CDR2 SAAADI.

This chain links TRBV10-3 with TRBJ1-4, with D uncertain. The CDR3 length is 14 residues. Germline CDR1 and CDR2: ENHRY and SYGVKD. The V gene lost 10 bases and the J gene lost 7 bases, with 19 bases spanning the gap. This chain's CDR3 is CATGNTVLFEKLFF. The CDR3 DNA is TGTGCCACGGGAAATACAGTGTTGTTTGAAAAACTGTTTTTT.

This clonotype came up a few times. The chain couples TRBV6-2 or TRBV6-3 to TRBJ2-7; 8 bases map to TRBD2. Germline loops: CDR1 MNHEY, CDR2 SVGEGT. CDR3 length: 15 amino acids. The V gene end was trimmed by 6 bases and the J gene end by 7 bases; junction bases not matched to a gene: 14. This CDR3 is CASRTPRGGRYEQYF. DNA of the CDR3: TGTGCCAGCAGGACCCCTCGGGGGGGACGGTATGAGCAGTACTTC.

This clonotype showed up just a few times. The chain combines TRBV4-3 with TRBJ2-5, with D tentatively TRBD2 (6 bases). The CDR3 consists of 18 residues. Germline CDR1 LGHNA, CDR2 YSLEER. Between the trimmed V and J ends, which lost 2 bases and 5 bases, there was a span of 24 bases. CDR3 protein: CASSQTPFSGQSEETQYF. In nucleotides, the CDR3 is TGCGCCAGCAGCCAAACTCCCTTTAGCGGCCAAAGCGAGGAGACCCAGTACTTC.

V gene TRBV10-3 combines with J gene TRBJ2-7; 7 bases are shared with TRBD1. Germline V gene sequence: CDR1 ENHRY, CDR2 SYGVKD. Trimming at V came to 10 bases and at J to 9 bases, leaving 24 bases not matched to a gene. This CDR3 has 16 residues. This chain's CDR3 is CATKVHPGQSVVWQYF. In DNA, the CDR3 is TGTGCCACCAAGGTTCACCCGGGACAGAGCGTTGTGTGGCAGTACTTC.

Ten or more counts support this clonotype. The V and J genes are TRBV4-3 and TRBJ1-1, with D unresolved. The ends were cut back, 4 bases at V and 2 bases at J, with 11 bases in the middle. Looked up from germline, CDR1 is LGHNA and CDR2 is YSLEER. The CDR3 length is 14 residues. The CDR3 sequence is CASSRVSYNTEAFF. In DNA form, the CDR3 reads TGCGCCAGCAGCCGCGTCAGCTATAACACTGAAGCTTTCTTT.

This chain links TRBV11-2 with TRBJ2-1; 8 bases line up with TRBD2. Germline CDR1 reads SGHAT; CDR2 reads FQNNGV. V was clipped by 2 bases and J by 10 bases; unmatched bases: 13. CDR3 length: 16 residues. In DNA, the CDR3 is TGTGCCAGCAGCTTATCGGGGGGTAGCGGGATGTTGGAGCAGTTCTTC. Amino acid sequence: CASSLSGGSGMLEQFF.

The CDR3 reads CAWSPSTYEQYF. The CDR3 nucleotides are TGTGCCTGGAGCCCAAGTACCTACGAGCAGTACTTC. The chain joins TRBV30 to TRBJ2-7; D gene uncertain. Trimming removed 3 bases at V and 2 bases at J, with 8 bases between. The germline CDR1 and CDR2 sequences are GTSNPN and SVGIG (reference sequence). The CDR3 covers 12 residues.

This clonotype was seen a handful of times. The V gene is TRBV12-3 or TRBV12-4, the J gene TRBJ2-2; D gene uncertain. The V end lost 7 bases, the J end lost 5 bases, and 17 bases lay between the germline ends. This CDR3 is 15 amino acids long. The CDR3 region is CASTLYGPRTGELFF. Written as DNA, the CDR3 is TGTGCCAGCACATTATATGGACCGAGGACCGGGGAGCTGTTTTTT.

The CDR3 loop is CASSRGILASTDTQYF. As DNA, the CDR3 is TGTGCCAGCAGTCGGGGAATACTAGCTTCCACAGATACGCAGTATTTT. The chain couples TRBV7-8 to TRBJ2-3; maybe TRBD2 (6 bases). The germline V gene encodes CDR1 SGHVS and CDR2 FQNEAQ. V lost 6 bases and J lost 2, with 18 bases in between. The CDR3 loop spans 16 amino acids.

This clonotype was detected a few times. This chain links TRBV5-1 with TRBJ2-5, with D perhaps TRBD1 (7 bases). The germline gives CDR1 SGHRS, CDR2 YFSETQ. V was cut by 0 bases and J by 4 bases, with 16 bases left in between. This CDR3 has 16 residues. The CDR3 DNA sequence: TGCGCCAGCAGCTTGGAGGCGGCAGGGGGGCCAGAGACCCAGTACTTC. This gives the protein CASSLEAAGGPETQYF.

In its sample, this clonotype was seen a few times. The junction departs from germline at one end; a sequencing error may be responsible. V gene TRBV20-1 combines with J gene TRBJ2-1, with a tentative D call TRBD2 (6 bases). CDR1 and CDR2 (germline): DFQATT, SNEGSKA (reference sequence). This CDR3 region has 18 residues. CDR3 region: CSARDLPAGRGHYNEQFF. For the CDR3, the DNA is TGCAGTGCTAGAGATTTGCCCGCGGGGCGAGGCCATTACAATGAACAGTTCTTC.

The chain is built from TRBV18 and TRBJ2-7; TRBD1 matches 9 bases. Germline CDR1 KGHSH, CDR2 LQKENI. This CDR3 spans 13 amino acids. Losses at the gene ends were 5 bases for V and 6 bases for J; bases not matched to a gene: 5. CDR3 in amino acids: CASSTGQGREQYF. CDR3 DNA: TGTGCCAGCTCAACGGGACAGGGCCGCGAGCAGTACTTC.

This clonotype was detected only a few times. The chain couples TRBV6-5 to TRBJ1-1, with unresolved D. The CDR3 totals 15 residues. The germline V gene encodes CDR1 MNHEY and CDR2 SVGAGI. V lost 0 bases and J lost 1, with 9 bases in between. The CDR3 region is CASSYSGRRNTEAFF. The CDR3 coding sequence is TGTGCCAGCAGTTACTCGGGCAGGAGGAACACTGAAGCTTTCTTT.

This clonotype was seen more than once but under ten times. CDR3 nucleotides: TGCAGTGCTAGTTCCGGGACGGGGGCCTACGAGCAGTACTTC. Encoded protein: CSASSGTGAYEQYF. This rearrangement joins TRBV20-1 to TRBJ2-7, with D tentatively TRBD2 (6 bases). The V end lost 3 bases, the J end lost 2 bases, and 14 bases lay between the germline ends. CDR1 is DFQATT and CDR2 is SNEGSKA in the germline V gene (reference sequence). This CDR3 has 14 residues.

The V call is TRBV7-8, the J call TRBJ2-1, with TRBD2 matching over 8 bases. The CDR3 is made up of 18 amino acids. Germline V gene data show CDR1 as SGHVS and CDR2 as FQNEAQ. V dropped 1 base and J dropped 8; count of bases not matched to a gene: 16. The CDR3 is CASSLELFGRAPLDEQFF. CDR3 sequence (DNA): TGTGCCAGCAGCTTAGAATTATTCGGGAGGGCCCCCTTGGATGAGCAGTTCTTC. Combining the CDR3 with reference TRBV7-8 and TRBJ2-1 gives the whole variable domain GAGVSQSPRYKVAKRGQDVALRCDPISGHVSLFWYQQALGQGPEFLTYFQNEAQLDKSGLPSDRFFAERPEGSVSTLKIQRTQQEDSAVYLCASSLELFGRAPLDEQFFGPGTRLTVL.

This clonotype occurred a few times. V and J are TRBV5-4 and TRBJ2-3; 9 bases agree with TRBD1. Germline V gene data show CDR1 as SGHNT and CDR2 as YYREEE (reference sequence). V lost 2 bases to trimming and J lost 2 bases; unmatched junction nucleotides: 6. This CDR3 has 16 residues. The DNA for the CDR3 is TGTGCCAGCAGCTTTGGCCGGGACAGGGTCACAGATACGCAGTATTTT. This gives the protein CASSFGRDRVTDTQYF.